The next 28 T cell receptor beta chains were all read from a single sample in a study of blood T cells in healthy people across ages (dated by TCRdb to about 2015). The library was prepared using 5' RACE. Sequencing took place on an Illumina HiSeq 2500. A second PCR of roughly 7 to 11 cycles was performed with a sample-barcoded 5' primer and a J-beta primer mix. TCRdb reprocessing: public reads trimmed at Q25 with fastp, clones called with MiXCR, in-frame beta chains kept. Each entry is one CDR3 protein sequence, shown with its most common DNA and genes. The sample yields about 1.5 million distinct CDR3 sequences; approximately 40% were counted once. The top ten clonotypes cover approximately 7.9% of the sample. Specimen: blood. The receptor source for this set is a woman aged 18-35 years in good health.

Only one count was recorded for this clonotype. The chain uses TRBV27 and TRBJ1-1; 7 bases fit TRBD1. The CDR3 loop spans 14 amino acids. With V trimmed by 7 bases and J by 3 bases, 8 bases remained unmatched. CDR1 MNHEY and CDR2 SMNVEV come from the germline V gene (reference sequence). The CDR3 loop reads CASTPGGVDTEAFF. The DNA of the CDR3 is TGTGCCAGCACCCCAGGGGGGGTGGACACTGAAGCTTTCTTT.

The rearrangement links TRBV30 to TRBJ2-2; D is unclear. V lost 4 bases and J 5 bases, leaving 5 bases between the germline ends. Per the germline V gene, CDR1 is GTSNPN and CDR2 is SVGIG (reference sequence). The CDR3 spans 11 residues. The CDR3 region has the DNA TGTGCCTGGACTCTTACCGGGGAGCTGTTTTTT. Encoded protein: CAWTLTGELFF.

The rearrangement links TRBV7-2 to TRBJ2-3; D is possibly TRBD2 (6 bases). Germline CDR1 and CDR2: SGHTA and FQGNSA. This CDR3 is 14 amino acids long. Trimming left V 3 bases short and J 6 bases short, with 13 bases between. DNA for the CDR3: TGTGCCAGCAGCTTCAGACTAGGTGGGGATACGCAGTATTTT. It is translated as CASSFRLGGDTQYF.

The rearrangement joins TRBV20-1 to TRBJ2-1, with 13 bases aligning to TRBD2. This CDR3 is built from 18 residues. J lost 1 base, V lost 0 bases, and 6 bases had no gene match. Germline assignment: CDR1 DFQATT and CDR2 SNEGSKA (reference sequence). CDR3 in amino acids: CSARDGTSGRASYNEQFF. The CDR3, as DNA: TGCAGTGCTAGAGATGGAACTAGCGGGAGGGCATCCTACAATGAGCAGTTCTTC.

This clonotype was detected a few times. The CDR3 DNA reads as TGCGCCAGCAGCCCGGGACTAGCGGTTTCCTACAATGAGCAGTTCTTC. It is translated as CASSPGLAVSYNEQFF. The rearrangement joins TRBV5-1 to TRBJ2-1; 11 bases match TRBD2. V lost 4 bases, J lost 1 base, and 4 bases stayed unmatched. The CDR3 is 16 residues long. CDR1 SGHRS and CDR2 YFSETQ come from the germline V gene.

This chain joins TRBV6-5 and TRBJ2-7, with a tentative D call TRBD2 (7 bases). The assigned J gene may be wrong: the sequence end matches TRBJ2-5 better. The germline V gene has CDR1 MNHEY and CDR2 SVGAGI. The CDR3 covers 15 residues. The CDR3 spells CASSYSGGGGETQYF. For the CDR3, the DNA is TGTGCCAGCAGTTACTCCGGCGGGGGCGGGGAGACCCAGTACTTC.

V and J are TRBV7-2 and TRBJ1-2, with 7 bases fitting TRBD1. Germline CDR1 SGHTA, CDR2 FQGNSA. The CDR3 consists of 14 residues. With V trimmed by 5 bases and J by 1 base, 4 bases remained unmatched. The CDR3 sequence is CASSGRDSNYGYTF. The CDR3 DNA reads TGTGCCAGCAGCGGCCGGGACAGTAACTATGGCTACACCTTC.

This clonotype was counted a few times. The chain is built from TRBV6-4 and TRBJ2-3; possibly TRBD1 for D (5 bases). The V end was cut by 2 bases, the J end by 3 bases, with 12 bases between. Germline V CDR1 and CDR2: MRHNA, SNTAGT. The CDR3 runs to 15 residues. The CDR3 spells CASSDGAALTDTQYF. The CDR3 nucleotides read TGTGCCAGCAGTGACGGGGCAGCTCTAACAGATACGCAGTATTTT.

This clonotype was found a few times. This sequence joins TRBV29-1 and TRBJ2-3; tentatively, D is TRBD2 (6 bases). V lost 6 bases to trimming and J lost 3 bases, with 16 bases between them. CDR3 size: 14 residues. Germline lookup yields CDR1 SQVTM and CDR2 ANQGSEA. CDR3 region: CSVTLATRTDTQYF. The DNA of the CDR3 is TGCAGCGTGACTCTAGCGACAAGGACAGATACGCAGTATTTT.

V gene TRBV5-1 combines with J gene TRBJ2-1; TRBD2 matches at 11 bases. This CDR3 comprises 16 residues. With 0 bases clipped from V and 2 bases from J, the junction kept 1 base outside the gene matches. The germline CDR1 and CDR2 sequences are SGHRS and YFSETQ. In DNA form, the CDR3 reads TGCGCCAGCAGCTTGGAGACTAGCGGGGCCTACAATGAGCAGTTCTTC. This sequence encodes CASSLETSGAYNEQFF.

The chain couples TRBV7-2 to TRBJ2-1; 10 positions match TRBD2. The DNA end is a closer match to TRBJ2-7, so the J assignment may be wrong. Germline-derived CDR1 and CDR2 are SGHTA and FQGNSA. The length of the CDR3 is 17 residues. The CDR3: CASSPSGSRNSYNEQYF. CDR3 nucleotide sequence: TGTGCCAGCAGCCCTAGCGGGAGTAGGAACTCCTACAATGAGCAGTACTTC.

The chain employs TRBV6-1 and TRBJ2-7; 8 bases line up with TRBD2. V lost 6 bases and J lost 2; bases outside the gene matches: 6. The CDR3 covers 14 residues. Germline loops: CDR1 MNHNS, CDR2 SASEGT. CDR3: CASRGSGDPYEQYF. The CDR3 coding sequence is TGTGCCAGCAGGGGTAGCGGGGATCCCTACGAGCAGTACTTC.

This chain connects TRBV10-3 to TRBJ2-6, with TRBD1 as a possible D gene (6 bases). Trimming removed 6 bases from V and 1 base from J, with 16 bases in between. From germline, CDR1 is ENHRY and CDR2 SYGVKD. CDR3 size: 17 residues. The CDR3, as DNA: TGTGCCATCAGCTCCGGGACAAGGTCTTCTGGGGCCAACGTCCTGACTTTC. This gives the protein CAISSGTRSSGANVLTF.

In regard to this clonotype: This sequence may be a read error, since a much larger clone differs from it by one base. The chain combines TRBV10-3 with TRBJ2-5; no definite D call. The tail of the sequence fits TRBJ2-7 better, so the J call may be wrong. Germline V gene lookup returns CDR1 ENHRY and CDR2 SYGVKD. CDR3 length: 14 residues. Here the CDR3 DNA reads TGTGCCACCAGTGCCGGAGTTGTGGGAAGCGAGCAGTACTTC. This codes for CATSAGVVGSEQYF.

The CDR3 DNA sequence: TGTGCCATCACCGAGGTCGGGGGGTTAGTCACCGGGGAGCTGTTTTTT. Protein sequence: CAITEVGGLVTGELFF. V usage is TRBV10-3 and J usage is TRBJ2-2, with 7 nucleotides matching TRBD2. Per germline, CDR1 ENHRY and CDR2 SYGVKD. The CDR3 totals 16 residues. V shed 7 bases and J 4 bases; nucleotides not matched to a gene: 12.

V and J are TRBV6-5 and TRBJ2-7, with a weak D call TRBD1 (5 bases). Trimming removed 0 bases from V and 0 bases from J, with 15 bases in between. Germline CDR1 is MNHEY and CDR2 is SVGAGI. CDR3 length: 17 amino acids. For the CDR3, the DNA is TGTGCCAGCAGTTACTCGGAGTGGGGCGCGAGCTCCTACGAGCAGTACTTC. This translates into CASSYSEWGASSYEQYF.

This clonotype has a handful of counts. The chain uses TRBV4-1 and TRBJ1-2, with unresolved D. The CDR3 spans 15 residues. The germline gives CDR1 MGHRA, CDR2 YSYEKL. Trimming left V 0 bases short and J 9 bases short, with 17 bases between. The CDR3 is CASSQDLGRAASYTF. DNA of the CDR3: TGCGCCAGCAGCCAAGATTTAGGGAGGGCTGCGAGCTACACCTTC.

Only a few counts were recorded for this clonotype. This rearrangement joins TRBV20-1 to TRBJ1-1; no clear D. This CDR3 region has 12 residues. Trimming left V 6 bases short and J 1 base short, with 9 bases between. Germline CDR1 is DFQATT and CDR2 is SNEGSKA (reference sequence). CDR3 nucleotides: TGCAGTGCCACCCAGACGAACACTGAAGCTTTCTTT. This sequence encodes CSATQTNTEAFF.

The chain has TRBV3-1 and TRBJ2-4; D uncertain. Gene TRBJ2-7 matches the end of the DNA better, so the J call may be wrong. Germline loops: CDR1 LGHDT, CDR2 YNNKEL (reference sequence). The CDR3 length is 12 residues. DNA for the CDR3: TGTGCCAGCAGCCACCAATCTTACGAGCAGTACTTC. Translating gives CASSHQSYEQYF.

J is TRBJ1-5 and V is TRBV2, with TRBD1 matching over 7 bases. Trimming cost V 10 bases and J 4 bases; bases outside gene matches: 7. Per the germline V gene, CDR1 is SNHLY and CDR2 is FYNNEI. The CDR3 covers 13 residues. Here the CDR3 reads CANRGHQNQPQHF. Written as DNA, the CDR3 is TGTGCCAACAGGGGACACCAGAATCAGCCCCAGCATTTT.

The chain carries TRBV12-5 and TRBJ2-7, with 9 bases identical to TRBD1. CDR1 and CDR2 from the germline V gene are LGHNT and FRNRAP. Germline trimming cut 5 bases from V and 7 bases from J; bases unmatched to any gene: 9. This CDR3 spans 14 amino acids. CDR3 nucleotides: TGTGCTAGTGGTCCGGGACAGGGAATGGGGGAGCAGTACTTC. This translates into CASGPGQGMGEQYF.

V and J are TRBV7-2 and TRBJ2-3; 10 bases map to TRBD2. V gave up 1 base and J gave up 6 bases; unmatched junction bases: 10. The CDR3 is 17 residues long. The germline CDR1 and CDR2 sequences are SGHTA and FQGNSA. The CDR3 nucleotides are TGTGCCAGCAGCTTAGTGCCAGCGGGGGGGCGGATGGATACGCAGTATTTT. Its protein product is CASSLVPAGGRMDTQYF.

The chain is built from TRBV7-9 and TRBJ2-7; 9 bases are a match to TRBD1. The CDR3 is 15 residues long. Germline CDR1 SEHNR, CDR2 FQNEAQ (reference sequence). V was clipped by 7 bases and J by 9 bases; unmatched bases: 16. The DNA of the CDR3 is TGTGCCAGCACCTCATCCGAGACAGGGGGTAAGGGGCAGTACTTC. Its protein is CASTSSETGGKGQYF.

This clonotype was recorded a few times. This chain joins TRBV2 and TRBJ2-2, with D possibly being TRBD1 (5 bases). V was shortened by 8 bases and J by 5 bases, with 12 bases between the two germline ends. Looked up from germline, CDR1 is SNHLY and CDR2 is FYNNEI. CDR3 size: 13 residues. The CDR3 DNA reads as TGTGCCAGCGGGGCCAGTGGGACCGGGGAGCTGTTTTTT. Translating it yields CASGASGTGELFF. Drawing the rest from reference TRBV2 and TRBJ2-2, the complete variable domain is EPEVTQTPSHQVTQMGQEVILRCVPISNHLYFYWYRQILGQKVEFLVSFYNNEISEKSEIFDDQFSVERPDGSNFTLKIRSTKLEDSAMYFCASGASGTGELFFGEGSRLTVL.

The count of this clonotype is one. CDR3 residues: CASSLRTGGIFYSNQPQHF. CDR3 nucleotide sequence: TGTGCCAGCAGTTTACGGACAGGGGGAATATTTTATAGCAATCAGCCCCAGCATTTT. The chain is built from TRBV27 and TRBJ1-5, with TRBD1 matching 10 bases. J lost 0 bases, V lost 2 bases, and 10 bases had no gene match. The CDR3 is 19 residues long. CDR1 MNHEY and CDR2 SMNVEV come from the germline V gene (reference sequence).

V and J are TRBV19 and TRBJ2-1, with D perhaps assigned TRBD1 or TRBD2 (6 bases each). Germline V gene lookup returns CDR1 LNHDA and CDR2 SQIVND (reference sequence). The CDR3 consists of 14 residues. V lost 7 bases and J 7 bases, leaving 17 bases between the germline ends. The CDR3 DNA is TGTGCCAGTATGGCAGAAGGGGGGCTGAATGAGCAGTTCTTC. The encoded protein is CASMAEGGLNEQFF.

This chain links TRBV12-3 or TRBV12-4 with TRBJ2-3; 13 bases agree with TRBD2. CDR3 length: 17 residues. The V gene end was trimmed by 5 bases and the J gene end by 1 base; junction bases not matched to a gene: 6. Written as DNA, the CDR3 is TGTGCCAGCAGTCCCGGGACTAGCGGGATCGGCACAGATACGCAGTATTTT. Translated, it gives CASSPGTSGIGTDTQYF.

Remarks on this clonotype: Compared with germline, one end of the junction differs, possibly owing to a read error. The rearrangement links TRBV4-1 to TRBJ2-1; TRBD2 is a possible D gene (5 bases). CDR1 MGHRA and CDR2 YSYEKL come from the germline V gene. The CDR3 totals 16 residues. The DNA for the CDR3 is TGCGCCAGCGGCCAAGAGACCGGGAACTCCTACAATGAGCAGTTCTTC. Its translation is CASGQETGNSYNEQFF.